The entry below gives a single T cell receptor beta chain sequence along with its context. The germline CDR1 and CDR2 sequences are WSHSY and SAAADI. Between the trimmed V and J ends, which lost 3 bases and 6 bases, there was a span of 15 bases. The CDR3 spans 15 residues. TCRdb redid the calling of the RT-PCR reads with MiXCR, one entry per CDR3 protein. The table records about 680,000 distinct CDR3 sequences, about 14% of them present only once. This sequence joins TRBV10-2 and TRBJ1-5; D perhaps matches TRBD1 (5 bases). Sequenced: memory CD4+ T cells from blood. This sequence was found in a female donor in good health, serving as a healthy control. The CDR3 reads CASSELQGGSQPQHF. The CDR3 nucleotides read TGCGCCAGCAGTGAATTGCAGGGTGGAAGTCAGCCCCAGCATTTT.